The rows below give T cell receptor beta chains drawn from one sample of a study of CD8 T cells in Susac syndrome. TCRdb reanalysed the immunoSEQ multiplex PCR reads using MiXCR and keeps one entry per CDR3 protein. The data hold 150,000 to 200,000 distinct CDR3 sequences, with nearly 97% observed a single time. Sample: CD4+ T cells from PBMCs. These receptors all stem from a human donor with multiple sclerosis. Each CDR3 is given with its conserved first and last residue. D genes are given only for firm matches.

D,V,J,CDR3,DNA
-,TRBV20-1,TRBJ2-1,CSASGTGNEQFF,TGCAGTGCTAGCGGGACTGGGAATGAGCAGTTCTTC
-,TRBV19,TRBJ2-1,CASSEQGSYNEQFF,TGTGCCAGTAGCGAACAGGGATCCTACAATGAGCAGTTCTTC
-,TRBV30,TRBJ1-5,CAWSGEGLGNQPQHF,TGTGCCTGGAGTGGTGAGGGGTTGGGCAATCAGCCCCAGCATTTT
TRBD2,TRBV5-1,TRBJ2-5,CASSATSEQETQYF,TGCGCCAGCAGCGCCACTAGCGAGCAAGAGACCCAGTACTTC
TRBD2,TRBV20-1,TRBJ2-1,CSARSAIGRVEQFF,TGCAGTGCTAGATCGGCCATCGGGAGGGTTGAGCAGTTCTTC
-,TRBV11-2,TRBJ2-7,CASSFYTGEQYF,TGTGCCAGCAGCTTTTACACGGGCGAGCAGTACTTC
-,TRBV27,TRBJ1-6,CASGAAWDSPLHF,TGTGCCAGCGGTGCCGCCTGGGATTCACCCCTCCACTTT
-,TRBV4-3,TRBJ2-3,CASSKGREDTQYF,TGCGCCAGCAGTAAGGGTAGGGAAGATACGCAGTATTTT
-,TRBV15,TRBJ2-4,CATSREDGPPQNIQYF,TGTGCCACCAGCAGAGAGGACGGGCCGCCACAAAACATTCAGTACTTC
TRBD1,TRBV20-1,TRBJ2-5,CSAFNPGQTETQYF,TGCAGTGCTTTTAATCCGGGACAGACGGAGACCCAGTACTTC